This note documents a single TCR beta chain sequence. Its antigen is currently unknown. This sample stems from a study of cytomegalovirus exposure and HLA in healthy donors. Study outcomes and limitations: V- and J-gene trimming in TCR beta was tied to a missense DCLRE1C variant by an analysis performed later. Accurate HLA-A and HLA-B prediction from TCR beta sequences was reported for most subjects. As a later analysis showed, several of the most significant clusters appeared to be linked to common viral pathogens.

In nominal health when sampled, donors likely had unrecorded immune exposures nonetheless. PCR amplification relied on 60 Vbeta primers (plus 13 Jbeta primers). Measured with immunoSEQ multiplex PCR; TCRdb has only the in-frame clones, and not every one. With some 110,000 clones in the sample, the ten largest clones hold around 2.7%. This TCR was sampled from a man aged 30-40 years in good health and CMV-seronegative. Sample: PBMCs.

The CDR3 DNA reads as TGTGCCAGCAGCGTACAGTTATCACCCCTCCACTTT. Protein product: CASSVQLSPLHF. The J gene is TRBJ1-6, the V gene TRBV2; no clear D. The V gene lost 6 bases and the J gene lost 10 bases, with 10 bases spanning the gap. The CDR3 has 12 residues. Germline-derived CDR1 and CDR2 are SNHLY and FYNNEI.